A single sample gave rise to the 17 T cell receptor beta chains below, sequenced in a study of identical twins. TCRdb called the 5' RACE reads again in MiXCR, with one record for every CDR3 protein. The sample carries about 720,000 distinct CDR3 sequences, about 20% recorded once. This sample also belongs to another study, concerning T cells expressing NK-cell markers.

Sequenced sample: PBMCs. These receptors were collected from a woman aged 18-29 years in good health.

In its sample, this clonotype was seen once. V usage is TRBV29-1 and J usage is TRBJ2-5; tentatively, D is TRBD2 (5 bases). Germline V gene data show CDR1 as SQVTM and CDR2 as ANQGSEA. The CDR3 has 13 amino acids. Trimming took off 7 bases at V and 2 bases at J, with 14 bases between the two ends. CDR3: CSAKDSKQETQYF. The CDR3, as DNA: TGCAGCGCTAAGGACTCAAAACAAGAGACCCAGTACTTC. The full variable domain, in which reference TRBV29-1 and TRBJ2-5 provide the parts outside the CDR3, is SAVISQKPSRDICQRGTSLTIQCQVDSQVTMMFWYRQQPGQSLTLIATANQGSEATYESGFVIDKFPISRPNLTFSTLTVSNMSPEDSSIYLCSAKDSKQETQYFGPGTRLLVL.

This clonotype was counted a few times. CDR3 loop: CASRIESSNQPQHF. The CDR3 nucleotides read TGTGCCAGCAGGATTGAAAGTAGCAATCAGCCCCAGCATTTT. V gene TRBV12-3 or TRBV12-4 combines with J gene TRBJ1-5; unclear D gene. The CDR3 is 14 amino acids. Trimming removed 6 bases at V and 0 bases at J, with 9 bases between.

CDR3 sequence reads: CASSSDSTYNEQFF. The CDR3 DNA is TGCGCCAGCAGCTCCGACTCTACCTACAATGAGCAGTTCTTC. The chain couples TRBV5-1 to TRBJ2-1; D unclear. Germline CDR1 is SGHRS and CDR2 is YFSETQ. CDR3 length: 14 amino acids. Trimming shortened V by 3 bases and J by 2 bases, and 9 bases separated the two germline ends.

The chain carries TRBV12-3 or TRBV12-4 and TRBJ2-3; 7 bases map to TRBD1. This CDR3 is built from 14 residues. Trimming took 3 bases from V and 5 from J; bases not matched to a gene: 5. CDR3 in amino acids: CASSLWQGVDTQYF. CDR3 in DNA: TGTGCCAGCAGTTTGTGGCAGGGGGTAGATACGCAGTATTTT.

This clonotype was found a few times. The chain uses TRBV7-2 and TRBJ2-3; 12 bases align to TRBD2. The J segment lost 9 bases and the V segment lost 7 bases, leaving 8 bases of the junction unmatched. Germline values: CDR1 SGHTA, CDR2 FQGNSA. The CDR3 consists of 14 residues. The CDR3 sequence is CASIETSGSLTQYF. CDR3 nucleotides: TGTGCCAGCATCGAGACTAGCGGGAGTTTGACGCAGTATTTT.

This chain joins TRBV11-2 and TRBJ2-4; tentatively, D is TRBD2 (5 bases). Germline V lookup: CDR1 SGHAT, CDR2 FQNNGV. The ends were cut back, 5 bases at V and 4 bases at J, with 12 bases in the middle. The CDR3 covers 14 residues. This chain's CDR3 is CASSPWRGKNIQYF. Here the CDR3 DNA reads TGTGCCAGCAGCCCATGGCGAGGGAAAAACATTCAGTACTTC.

J is TRBJ2-7 and V is TRBV20-1, with D possibly matching TRBD2 (6 bases). Trimming took off 0 bases at V and 7 bases at J, with 19 bases between the two ends. Per germline, CDR1 DFQATT and CDR2 SNEGSKA (reference sequence). This CDR3 contains 15 residues. CDR3 sequence reads: CSARDPTGSSGEQYF. DNA for the CDR3: TGCAGTGCTAGAGATCCCACCGGGAGCTCGGGGGAGCAGTACTTC.

This clonotype appeared many times. The chain carries TRBV5-1 and TRBJ1-1; 10 bases map to TRBD1. V was clipped by 4 bases and J by 1 base; unmatched bases: 7. CDR1 is SGHRS and CDR2 is YFSETQ in the germline V gene. There are 16 residues in the CDR3. CDR3 DNA sequence: TGCGCCAGCAGCGGGGGTCGGACAGGGGGGAACACTGAAGCTTTCTTT. It translates to CASSGGRTGGNTEAFF.

This sequence joins TRBV4-2 and TRBJ2-5; 7 nucleotides align to TRBD2. This CDR3 is 15 amino acids long. The ends lost 8 bases at V and 5 bases at J; junction bases unmatched: 14. Germline values: CDR1 LGHNA, CDR2 YNFKEQ. This CDR3 reads CASSFGLVGSETQYF. CDR3 DNA: TGTGCCAGCTCTTTCGGACTAGTGGGATCGGAGACCCAGTACTTC.

The CDR3 spells CASSPRTVQRTQYF. CDR3 coding DNA: TGTGCCAGCAGCCCTCGGACAGTCCAACGGACCCAGTACTTC. The chain links TRBV28 to TRBJ2-5, with TRBD1 as a possible D gene (6 bases). Trimming stripped 6 bases from V and 7 bases from J, with 18 bases between. The CDR3 is made up of 14 amino acids. Looked up from germline, CDR1 is MDHEN and CDR2 is SYDVKM. The full variable domain, in which reference TRBV28 and TRBJ2-5 provide the parts outside the CDR3, is DVKVTQSSRYLVKRTGEKVFLECVQDMDHENMFWYRQDPGLGLRLIYFSYDVKMKEKGDIPEGYSVSREKKERFSLILESASTNQTSMYLCASSPRTVQRTQYFGPGTRLLVL.

A few counts support this clonotype. The chain couples TRBV27 to TRBJ2-7, with D possibly TRBD2 on 6 matching bases. V lost 6 bases to trimming and J lost 2 bases, with 17 bases between them. The CDR3 is 15 residues long. CDR1 and CDR2 from the germline V gene are MNHEY and SMNVEV (reference sequence). The CDR3 here is CASSPLIAAPYEQYF. The CDR3 region has the DNA TGTGCCAGCAGCCCACTCATAGCGGCCCCCTACGAGCAGTACTTC.

The rearrangement uses TRBV25-1 and TRBJ2-5; 8 bases are a match to TRBD1. With V trimmed by 2 bases and J by 4 bases, 6 bases remained unmatched. CDR1 and CDR2 from the germline V gene are MGHDK and SYGVNS. The CDR3 consists of 15 residues. The CDR3 DNA reads as TGTGCCAGCAGTGAACCGGGACAGGCATCAGAGACCCAGTACTTC. Protein product: CASSEPGQASETQYF.

This clonotype came up a few times. V usage is TRBV7-2 and J usage is TRBJ2-5, with 11 positions matching TRBD2. V gave up 2 bases and J gave up 5 bases; unmatched junction bases: 7. The CDR3 runs to 16 residues. Germline V gives CDR1 SGHTA, CDR2 FQGNSA. The CDR3 bases are TGTGCCAGCAGCTTATGGACTAGCGGGCTTGGGGAGACCCAGTACTTC. Its protein is CASSLWTSGLGETQYF.

In this sample, this clonotype turned up a few times. This sequence joins TRBV12-3 or TRBV12-4 and TRBJ1-6, with a weak D call TRBD1 (5 bases). This CDR3 spans 14 amino acids. The germline V and J ends were trimmed by 3 bases and 8 bases, with 11 bases remaining between them. The CDR3 reads CASSLPGLDSPLHF. The CDR3 DNA is TGTGCCAGCAGTTTGCCAGGGTTGGATTCACCCCTCCACTTT.

V usage is TRBV7-9 and J usage is TRBJ2-1; 8 bases align to TRBD2. The V gene end was trimmed by 5 bases and the J gene end by 4 bases; junction bases not matched to a gene: 10. Germline V gives CDR1 SEHNR, CDR2 FQNEAQ (reference sequence). This CDR3 contains 16 residues. CDR3 sequence: CASSPLGGVMYNEQFF. CDR3 in DNA: TGTGCCAGCAGCCCCCTCGGGGGGGTGATGTACAATGAGCAGTTCTTC.

As regards this clonotype: A junction end diverges from the germline sequence, so it may reflect a read error. The gene calls are TRBV10-3 and TRBJ2-7; TRBD1 agrees at 7 bases. CDR1 and CDR2 from the germline V gene are ENHRY and SYGVKD. The CDR3 contains 11 residues. CDR3 sequence: CAISTGTVQHF. The CDR3 DNA follows: TGTGCCATCAGTACCGGGACAGTACAGCACTTC.

This clonotype was detected a few times. This chain uses TRBV10-3 with TRBJ2-5; D is perhaps TRBD1 or TRBD2 (5 bases each). V lost 0 bases to trimming and J lost 6 bases, with 20 bases between them. The germline V gene encodes CDR1 ENHRY and CDR2 SYGVKD. The CDR3 has 17 amino acids. CDR3 DNA sequence: TGTGCCATCAGTGAGTCGAAGACACATTTGGGACCTAAGACCCAGTACTTC. Translation: CAISESKTHLGPKTQYF.